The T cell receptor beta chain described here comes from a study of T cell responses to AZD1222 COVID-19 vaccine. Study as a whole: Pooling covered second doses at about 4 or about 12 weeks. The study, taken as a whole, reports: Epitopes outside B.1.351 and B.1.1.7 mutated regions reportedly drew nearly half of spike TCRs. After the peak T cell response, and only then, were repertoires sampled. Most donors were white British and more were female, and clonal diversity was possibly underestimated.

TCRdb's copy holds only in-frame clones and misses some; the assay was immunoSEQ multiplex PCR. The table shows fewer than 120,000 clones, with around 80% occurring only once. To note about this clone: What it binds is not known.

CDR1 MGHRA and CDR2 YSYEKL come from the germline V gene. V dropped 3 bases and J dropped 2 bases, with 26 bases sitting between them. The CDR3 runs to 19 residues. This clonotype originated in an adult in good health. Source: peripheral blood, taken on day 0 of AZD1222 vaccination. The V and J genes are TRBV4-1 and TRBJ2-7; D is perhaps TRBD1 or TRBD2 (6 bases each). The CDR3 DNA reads TGCGCCAGCAGCCAGTACTCCGGGGGCGTGAGGGTAGGGGCCTACGAGCAGTACTTC. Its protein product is CASSQYSGGVRVGAYEQYF.